Given below is one TCR beta chain in context. Through a sample-barcoded 5' primer and a J-beta primer mix, a second PCR was run for roughly 6 to 11 cycles. TCRdb analysed the 5' RACE reads with MiXCR anew, one entry per CDR3 protein. The table records 1.5 million or so distinct CDR3 sequences, about 45% of them present only once. The sample originates from a study of blood T cells in healthy people across ages. Germline CDR1 reads ENHRY; CDR2 reads SYGVKD. This CDR3 contains 15 residues. The sample consisted of blood. The gene calls are TRBV10-3 and TRBJ2-3; D possibly matches TRBD1 or TRBD2 (5 bases each). The source is a woman between 18 and 29 years old in good health. CDR3 in amino acids: CVLGRGPGGTDTQYF. The CDR3 nucleotides read TGTGTCCTAGGCCGGGGCCCAGGAGGCACAGATACGCAGTATTTT.